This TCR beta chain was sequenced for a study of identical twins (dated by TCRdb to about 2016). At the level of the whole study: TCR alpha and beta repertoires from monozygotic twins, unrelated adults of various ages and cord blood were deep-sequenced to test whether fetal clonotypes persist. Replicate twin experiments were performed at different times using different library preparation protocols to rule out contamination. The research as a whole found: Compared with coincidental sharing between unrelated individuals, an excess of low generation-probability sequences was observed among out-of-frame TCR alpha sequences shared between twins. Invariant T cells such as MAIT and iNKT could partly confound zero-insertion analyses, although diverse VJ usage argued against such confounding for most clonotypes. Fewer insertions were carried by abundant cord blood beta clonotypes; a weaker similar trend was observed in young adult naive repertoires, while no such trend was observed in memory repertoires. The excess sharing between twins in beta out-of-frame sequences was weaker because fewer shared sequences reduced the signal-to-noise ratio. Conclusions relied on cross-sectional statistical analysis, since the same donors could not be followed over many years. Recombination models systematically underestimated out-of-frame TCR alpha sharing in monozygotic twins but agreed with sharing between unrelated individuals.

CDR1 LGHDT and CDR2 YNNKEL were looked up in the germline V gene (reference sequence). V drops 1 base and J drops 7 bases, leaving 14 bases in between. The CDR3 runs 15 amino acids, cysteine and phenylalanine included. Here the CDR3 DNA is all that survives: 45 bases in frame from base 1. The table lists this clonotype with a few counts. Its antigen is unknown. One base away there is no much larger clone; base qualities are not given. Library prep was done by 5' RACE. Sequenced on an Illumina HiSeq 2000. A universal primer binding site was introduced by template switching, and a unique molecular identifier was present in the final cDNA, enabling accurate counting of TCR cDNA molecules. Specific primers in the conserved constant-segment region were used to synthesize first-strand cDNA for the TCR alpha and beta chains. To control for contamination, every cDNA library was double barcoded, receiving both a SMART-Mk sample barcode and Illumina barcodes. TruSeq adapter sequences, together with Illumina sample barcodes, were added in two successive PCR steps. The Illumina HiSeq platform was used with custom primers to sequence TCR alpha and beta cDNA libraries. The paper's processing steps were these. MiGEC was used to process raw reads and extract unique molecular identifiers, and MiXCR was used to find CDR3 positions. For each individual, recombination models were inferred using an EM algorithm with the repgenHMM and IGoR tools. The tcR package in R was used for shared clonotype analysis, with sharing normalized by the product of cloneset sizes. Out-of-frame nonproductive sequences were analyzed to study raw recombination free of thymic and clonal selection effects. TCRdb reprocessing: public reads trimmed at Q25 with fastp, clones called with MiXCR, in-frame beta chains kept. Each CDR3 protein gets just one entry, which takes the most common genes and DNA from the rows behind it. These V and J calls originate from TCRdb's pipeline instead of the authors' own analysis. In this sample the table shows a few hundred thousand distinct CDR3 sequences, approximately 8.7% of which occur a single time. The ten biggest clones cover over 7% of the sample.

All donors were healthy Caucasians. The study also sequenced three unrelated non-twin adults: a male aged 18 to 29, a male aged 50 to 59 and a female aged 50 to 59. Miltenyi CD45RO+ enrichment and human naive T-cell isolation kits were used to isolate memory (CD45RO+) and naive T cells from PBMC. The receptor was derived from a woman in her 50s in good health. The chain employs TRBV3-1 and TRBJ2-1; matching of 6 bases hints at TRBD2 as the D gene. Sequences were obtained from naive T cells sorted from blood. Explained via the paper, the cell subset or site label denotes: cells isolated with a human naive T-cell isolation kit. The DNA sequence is TGTGCCAGCAGCCAAGTCGGGAGACTTGGGAATGAGCAGTTCTTC. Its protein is CASSQVGRLGNEQFF.